This T cell receptor beta chain was obtained from a study of T-cell memory formation after mild COVID-19. This clonotype has a handful of counts. Constant-segment primers served in 5'RACE that generated TCR alpha and TCR beta cDNA libraries bearing sample barcodes and UMIs. TCRdb re-analysed the 5' RACE reads in MiXCR, keeping a single row per CDR3 protein. This sample has 380,000 or so distinct CDR3 sequences; roughly an eighth occur once, and the top ten carry 20% to 25%. With 8 bases removed from V and 2 bases from J, the gap between germline ends came to 19 bases. Germline V gene data show CDR1 as MNHNY and CDR2 as SVGAGI (reference sequence). CDR3 length: 17 amino acids.

The rearrangement uses TRBV6-6 and TRBJ2-6; a possible D gene is TRBD1 (6 bases). The sample taken for sequencing was PBMCs or a T cell subset sorted from them (not recorded which). This TCR was sampled from a man younger than 35 who had mild COVID-19 (a few samples of this study predate the infection). Cell type and time point are not known. CDR3 region: CASRTGPLGTGANVLTF. DNA of the CDR3: TGTGCCAGCCGAACAGGGCCCCTGGGGACTGGGGCCAACGTCCTGACTTTC.